The 27 T cell receptor beta chains reported below all come from one sample, sequenced in a study of T cell responses to AZD1222 COVID-19 vaccine. Clones were read by immunoSEQ multiplex PCR, and TCRdb kept only the in-frame ones, dropping some. The table has about 140,000 clones, over 75% seen once; the top ten hold around 5%. Here the sequenced sample was peripheral blood, taken on day 0 of AZD1222 vaccination. These receptors came from an adult in good health.

This CDR3 is CAVTARGPNEKLFF. As DNA, the CDR3 is TGTGCCGTCACCGCCCGGGGCCCTAATGAAAAACTGTTTTTT. The rearrangement uses TRBV6-5 and TRBJ1-4, with D tentatively TRBD1 (5 bases). Germline loops: CDR1 MNHEY, CDR2 SVGAGI. The CDR3 sequence is 14 residues long. Trimming stripped 11 bases from V and 3 bases from J, with 16 bases between.

The chain links TRBV5-1 to TRBJ2-7; TRBD1 aligns across 10 bases. Trimming at V came to 0 bases and at J to 2 bases, leaving 5 bases not matched to a gene. Germline-derived CDR1 and CDR2 are SGHRS and YFSETQ. The CDR3 sequence is 16 residues long. CDR3 protein: CASSLAAGTGAYEQYF. The CDR3 DNA reads as TGCGCCAGCAGCTTGGCGGCCGGGACAGGGGCCTACGAGCAGTACTTC.

V usage is TRBV19 and J usage is TRBJ2-5, with D hard to call. From germline, CDR1 is LNHDA and CDR2 SQIVND (reference sequence). This CDR3 spans 13 amino acids. V lost 3 bases, J lost 5 bases, and 10 bases lay in between. The CDR3 spells CASSITEEETQYF. The CDR3, as DNA: TGTGCCAGTAGTATTACAGAAGAGGAGACCCAGTACTTC.

The V gene is TRBV6-2 or TRBV6-3, the J gene TRBJ1-2; 10 bases agree with TRBD1. Trimming took 0 bases from V and 5 from J; bases not matched to a gene: 6. The germline V gene has CDR1 MNHEY and CDR2 SVGEGT. The CDR3 loop spans 16 amino acids. The CDR3 here is CASSYSYGTGEYGYTF. CDR3 DNA: TGTGCCAGCAGTTACTCGTACGGGACAGGGGAATATGGCTACACCTTC.

The chain links TRBV29-1 to TRBJ2-4, with no clear D. Germline V gene data show CDR1 as SQVTM and CDR2 as ANQGSEA. The CDR3 covers 12 residues. V shed 2 bases and J shed 2 bases, with 4 bases lying between them. Here the CDR3 DNA reads TGCAGCGTTGAATTTTCCAAAAACATTCAGTACTTC. It codes for CSVEFSKNIQYF.

This clone showed up just a few times. The CDR3: CASSQEPGNYGYTF. CDR3 nucleotide sequence: TGCGCCAGCAGCCAAGAACCGGGCAACTATGGCTACACCTTC. V usage is TRBV4-1 and J usage is TRBJ1-2; no firm D call. Deletions cut 0 bases from V and 2 bases from J, with 7 bases between. This CDR3 comprises 14 residues. CDR1 and CDR2 from the germline V gene are MGHRA and YSYEKL.

This chain joins TRBV5-1 and TRBJ1-6; TRBD1 matches at 9 bases. From germline, CDR1 is SGHRS and CDR2 YFSETQ. This CDR3 contains 14 residues. With 0 bases clipped from V and 9 bases from J, the junction kept 1 base outside the gene matches. CDR3 sequence (DNA): TGCGCCAGCAGCTTGGACAGGGGGCGTTCACCCCTCCACTTT. This translates into CASSLDRGRSPLHF. Full variable domain (outside the CDR3, taken from reference TRBV5-1 and TRBJ1-6): KAGVTQTPRYLIKTRGQQVTLSCSPISGHRSVSWYQQTPGQGLQFLFEYFSETQRNKGNFPGRFSGRQFSNSRSEMNVSTLELGDSALYLCASSLDRGRSPLHFGNGTRLTVT.

The chain combines TRBV7-9 with TRBJ2-1; tentatively, D is TRBD2 (5 bases). The CDR3 runs to 14 residues. Germline CDR1 reads SEHNR; CDR2 reads FQNEAQ (reference sequence). The V and J ends lost 0 bases and 10 bases respectively, with 13 bases between them. The CDR3 DNA sequence: TGTGCCAGCAGCTTAGCCCTACTGACGGGGGAGCAGTTCTTC. Amino acid sequence: CASSLALLTGEQFF.

V is TRBV13 and J is TRBJ2-3; 8 bases fit TRBD2. Germline V gene sequence: CDR1 PRHDT, CDR2 FYEKMQ (reference sequence). This CDR3 is 17 amino acids long. V lost 3 bases, J lost 2 bases, and 10 bases stayed unmatched. The CDR3 coding sequence is TGTGCCAGCAGCTTGTGGGGGCTAGCGGGCGACACAGATACGCAGTATTTT. Amino acid sequence: CASSLWGLAGDTDTQYF.

The chain carries TRBV6-5 and TRBJ1-1; 7 bases align to TRBD1. The V gene end was trimmed by 2 bases and the J gene end by 0 bases; junction bases not matched to a gene: 6. Germline loops: CDR1 MNHEY, CDR2 SVGAGI. This CDR3 comprises 16 residues. The CDR3 DNA sequence: TGTGCCAGCAGTTACAGGGACAGCCACCTGAACACTGAAGCTTTCTTT. Amino acids: CASSYRDSHLNTEAFF.

V usage is TRBV28 and J usage is TRBJ1-6; D is uncertain. Between the trimmed V and J ends, which lost 8 bases and 8 bases, there was a span of 10 bases. Germline lookup yields CDR1 MDHEN and CDR2 SYDVKM. This CDR3 comprises 12 residues. CDR3: CASRSVDSPLHF. The CDR3 DNA reads TGTGCCAGCCGGTCGGTGGATTCACCCCTCCACTTT.

This clone was detected once. The gene calls are TRBV4-2 and TRBJ1-5; unclear D gene. V was pared by 0 bases and J by 3 bases, with 15 bases between. CDR1 and CDR2 from the germline V gene are LGHNA and YNFKEQ. The length of the CDR3 is 17 residues. DNA for the CDR3: TGTGCCAGCAGCCAAGATTTACAGAGACTGATCAATCAGCCCCAGCATTTT. It specifies CASSQDLQRLINQPQHF.

J is TRBJ2-3 and V is TRBV28; TRBD2 matches 10 bases. J gave up 6 bases and V 6 bases, and 12 bases lay outside the gene matches. Germline V gene data show CDR1 as MDHEN and CDR2 as SYDVKM. This CDR3 has 16 residues. CDR3 nucleotide sequence: TGTGCCAGCAGCCCGCTAGCGGGAGCGTTCTTGGATACGCAGTATTTT. Its translation is CASSPLAGAFLDTQYF.

V usage is TRBV12-3 or TRBV12-4 and J usage is TRBJ2-1; 11 bases match TRBD2. V shed 5 bases and J 13 bases; nucleotides not matched to a gene: 7. The CDR3 has 13 amino acids. The CDR3 DNA follows: TGTGCCAGCAGTATCCTACTAGCGGGGGAACAGTTCTTC. This sequence encodes CASSILLAGEQFF.

This chain links TRBV9 with TRBJ2-7; 8 bases are shared with TRBD2. After removal of 0 bases from V and 6 bases from J, the junction contained 8 bases not matched to a gene. The CDR3 consists of 15 residues. The germline gives CDR1 SGDLS, CDR2 YYNGEE. DNA for the CDR3: TGTGCCAGCAGCGTAGACGGCGGGAGGACGGGCGAGCAGTACTTC. Translating gives CASSVDGGRTGEQYF.

This sequence joins TRBV7-8 and TRBJ2-2; 10 bases map to TRBD1. CDR3 length: 17 amino acids. Trimming cost V 2 bases and J 7 bases; bases outside gene matches: 10. Germline CDR1 SGHVS, CDR2 FQNEAQ. CDR3 sequence (DNA): TGTGCCAGCAGCTTATTGACAGGGGGCCTATCAGGCGGGGAGCTGTTTTTT. It yields the protein CASSLLTGGLSGGELFF.

V usage is TRBV9 and J usage is TRBJ1-1; D possibly corresponds to TRBD1 (5 bases). From germline, CDR1 is SGDLS and CDR2 YYNGEE. This CDR3 has 13 amino acids. V was cut by 3 bases and J by 1 base, with 7 bases left in between. The CDR3 protein is CASSATGNTEAFF. The CDR3 nucleotides read TGTGCCAGCAGCGCAACAGGGAACACTGAAGCTTTCTTT. The variable domain in full, completed from reference TRBV9 and TRBJ1-1, reads DSGVTQTPKHLITATGQRVTLRCSPRSGDLSVYWYQQSLDQGLQFLIQYYNGEERAKGNILERFSAQQFPDLHSELNLSSLELGDSALYFCASSATGNTEAFFGQGTRLTVV.

V gene TRBV12-2 combines with J gene TRBJ2-3; the table's D gene call, TRBD2, was not cross checked with the DNA. TRBV12-2 constitutes a pseudogene. The CDR3 totals 14 residues. The CDR3 bases are TGTGCAAGTCGCTTAGCGAAGAGGGATGATACGCAGTATTTT. The encoded protein is CASRLAKRDDTQYF.

The rearrangement links TRBV7-9 to TRBJ2-1; 9 nucleotides match TRBD2. The germline V gene has CDR1 SEHNR and CDR2 FQNEAQ (reference sequence). Trimming removed 7 bases from V and 7 bases from J; junction bases left unmatched: 14. The CDR3 is 16 residues long. CDR3 bases: TGTGCCAGCACCAAAGCGGGAGGCTTTATCTCGAATGAGCAGTTCTTC. Translation: CASTKAGGFISNEQFF. Combining the CDR3 with reference TRBV7-9 and TRBJ2-1 gives the whole variable domain DTGVSQNPRHKITKRGQNVTFRCDPISEHNRLYWYRQTLGQGPEFLTYFQNEAQLEKSRLLSDRFSAERPKGSFSTLEIQRTEQGDSAMYLCASTKAGGFISNEQFFGPGTRLTVL.

The sample holds one count of this clone. DNA for the CDR3: TGTGCCAGCAGTGAATCAATTGGAGACTACTATGGCTACACCTTC. As protein: CASSESIGDYYGYTF. The rearrangement joins TRBV6-1 to TRBJ1-2; D is unresolved. Deletions cut 2 bases from V and 3 bases from J, with 13 bases between. There are 15 residues in the CDR3. Germline CDR1 is MNHNS and CDR2 is SASEGT.

The gene calls are TRBV6-2 or TRBV6-3 and TRBJ2-7; 10 bases align to TRBD2. V lost 2 bases, J lost 1 base, and 8 bases stayed unmatched. Germline assignment: CDR1 MNHEY and CDR2 SVGEGT. The CDR3 is made up of 17 amino acids. The CDR3 coding sequence is TGTGCCAGCAGTTACGTCCTAGCGGGAGTTCGGTCCTACGAGCAGTACTTC. Translated: CASSYVLAGVRSYEQYF.

The chain joins TRBV6-6 to TRBJ2-5; TRBD1 might be the D (5 bases). Germline V gene sequence: CDR1 MNHNY, CDR2 SVGAGI (reference sequence). Trimming left V 9 bases short and J 1 base short, with 9 bases between. CDR3 length equals 12 residues. CDR3 sequence reads: CASHRLQETQYF. CDR3 coding DNA: TGTGCCAGTCACAGGCTCCAAGAGACCCAGTACTTC.

The table lists this clone with a count of one. The V gene is TRBV7-9, the J gene TRBJ2-3; perhaps TRBD1 as D (6 bases). V lost 4 bases and J 3 bases, leaving 11 bases between the germline ends. This CDR3 contains 14 residues. The germline gives CDR1 SEHNR, CDR2 FQNEAQ (reference sequence). The CDR3 region has the DNA TGTGCCAGCAGCTCACAGGGACGAACAGATACGCAGTATTTT. Translating gives CASSSQGRTDTQYF.

The chain joins TRBV19 to TRBJ1-3; 8 bases map to TRBD1. The J segment lost 2 bases and the V segment lost 6 bases, leaving 3 bases of the junction unmatched. Germline V gene sequence: CDR1 LNHDA, CDR2 SQIVND (reference sequence). The CDR3 spans 14 residues. This chain's CDR3 is CASRRTGTGNTIYF. The CDR3 DNA reads TGTGCCAGTAGACGGACAGGGACTGGAAACACCATATATTTT. The full variable domain, rest sourced from reference TRBV19 and TRBJ1-3, is DGGITQSPKYLFRKEGQNVTLSCEQNLNHDAMYWYRQDPGQGLRLIYYSQIVNDFQKGDIAEGYSVSREKKESFPLTVTSAQKNPTAFYLCASRRTGTGNTIYFGEGSWLTVV.

V usage is TRBV4-1 and J usage is TRBJ2-7; 8 bases line up with TRBD1. The V gene's germline CDR1 is MGHRA and CDR2 YSYEKL. This CDR3 has 16 amino acids. The V segment lost 3 bases and the J segment 2 bases; nucleotides outside the gene matches: 9. CDR3 DNA: TGCGCCAGCAGCCAGGCCGGGACAGGTACTGCCTACGAGCAGTACTTC. It specifies CASSQAGTGTAYEQYF.

The V call is TRBV5-1, the J call TRBJ1-2, with TRBD1 identical over 10 bases. V trimming: 4 bases; J trimming: 3 bases; junction bases outside the gene matches: 9. In germline, CDR1 is SGHRS, CDR2 YFSETQ. The CDR3 covers 16 residues. CDR3 sequence: CASSKRQGAIDYGYTF. CDR3 bases: TGCGCCAGCAGCAAGCGACAGGGGGCGATAGACTATGGCTACACCTTC.

The V call is TRBV3-1 (or the pseudogene TRBV3-2), the J call TRBJ2-7; TRBD2 matches at 15 bases. The length of the CDR3 is 13 residues. The V gene end was trimmed by 7 bases and the J gene end by 12 bases; junction bases not matched to a gene: 7. Germline assignment: CDR1 LGHDT and CDR2 YNNKEL (reference sequence). The CDR3 nucleotides read TGTGCCAGCACCCCGGGGACTAGCGGGAGGACGTACTTC. Translated: CASTPGTSGRTYF.